The 7 T cell receptor beta chains below all came from one sample that was sequenced in a study of radiotherapy plus CTLA-4 blockade in lung cancer. Produced via immunoSEQ multiplex PCR; TCRdb's table is partial and in-frame only. The repertoire includes about 81,000 clones, 60% to 80% of them detected once, and 11% to 15% sits in the top ten. Sample: peripheral blood, taken from a patient treated with radiotherapy plus ipilimumab. These receptors came from a human donor with non-small cell lung cancer that progressed on radiotherapy plus ipilimumab.

The V and J genes are TRBV7-8 and TRBJ1-3, with TRBD1 identical over 7 bases. The junction had 7 bases not matched to a gene; V was cut back by 5 bases and J by 0 bases. Germline V gene lookup returns CDR1 SGHVS and CDR2 FQNEAQ. CDR3 length: 16 amino acids. CDR3 in amino acids: CASSTGQAGSGNTIYF. The CDR3 nucleotides read TGTGCCAGCAGCACTGGACAGGCGGGCTCTGGAAACACCATATATTTT. Full variable domain (remainder filled in from reference TRBV7-8 and TRBJ1-3): GAGVSQSPRYKVAKRGQDVALRCDPISGHVSLFWYQQALGQGPEFLTYFQNEAQLDKSGLPSDRFFAERPEGSVSTLKIQRTQQEDSAVYLCASSTGQAGSGNTIYFGEGSWLTVV.

This clone came up a few times. This chain uses TRBV28 with TRBJ2-1; no clear D. CDR1 is MDHEN and CDR2 is SYDVKM in the germline V gene. V lost 6 bases and J lost 1, with 13 bases in between. CDR3 size: 15 residues. CDR3 coding DNA: TGTGCCAGCAGCCCTAATGGGGTTTCCTACAATGAGCAGTTCTTC. The encoded protein is CASSPNGVSYNEQFF. The whole variable domain, filled in from reference TRBV28 and TRBJ2-1, reads DVKVTQSSRYLVKRTGEKVFLECVQDMDHENMFWYRQDPGLGLRLIYFSYDVKMKEKGDIPEGYSVSREKKERFSLILESASTNQTSMYLCASSPNGVSYNEQFFGPGTRLTVL.

This clone has only a few counts. V and J are TRBV6-1 and TRBJ2-7, with D possibly being TRBD1 or TRBD2 (5 bases each). CDR1 is MNHNS and CDR2 is SASEGT in the germline V gene. The CDR3 is 15 residues long. The V and J ends lost 1 base and 5 bases respectively, with 15 bases between them. The CDR3 here is CASSEGGLAGNEQYF. The CDR3 region has the DNA TGTGCCAGCAGTGAAGGTGGCCTAGCAGGGAACGAGCAGTACTTC.

V usage is TRBV7-8 and J usage is TRBJ2-1; the D is unclear. The CDR3 totals 17 residues. Trimming pared 1 base from V and 0 bases from J, leaving 13 bases between. Germline loops: CDR1 SGHVS, CDR2 FQNEAQ. DNA for the CDR3: TGTGCCAGCAGCTTAGTTGACCTCCCAAACTCCTACAATGAGCAGTTCTTC. Translation gives CASSLVDLPNSYNEQFF. Looking up the rest from reference TRBV7-8 and TRBJ2-1 gives the full variable domain: GAGVSQSPRYKVAKRGQDVALRCDPISGHVSLFWYQQALGQGPEFLTYFQNEAQLDKSGLPSDRFFAERPEGSVSTLKIQRTQQEDSAVYLCASSLVDLPNSYNEQFFGPGTRLTVL.

The chain uses TRBV21-1 and TRBJ2-5. TRBV21-1 is tagged as a pseudogene. The CDR3 is 13 residues long. DNA of the CDR3: TGTGCCAGCAGCGACACCGGGCTGGAGACCCAGTACTTC. Its protein product is CASSDTGLETQYF.

The rearrangement links TRBV4-1 to TRBJ1-2; 7 nucleotides match TRBD1. Germline-derived CDR1 and CDR2 are MGHRA and YSYEKL. This CDR3 region has 14 residues. After removal of 0 bases from V and 8 bases from J, the junction contained 6 bases not matched to a gene. The CDR3 DNA sequence: TGCGCCAGCAGCCAAGAGACAGGGAGCGGCGGCTACACCTTC. Encoded protein: CASSQETGSGGYTF.

This chain links TRBV11-2 with TRBJ2-5, with D possibly called TRBD1 or TRBD2 (5 bases each). The CDR3 is 13 amino acids. Per the germline V gene, CDR1 is SGHAT and CDR2 is FQNNGV. V was trimmed by 3 bases and J by 3 bases, leaving 8 bases between them. In DNA form, the CDR3 reads TGTGCCAGCAGCTTCGGGGCAAAAGAGACCCAGTACTTC. Residues: CASSFGAKETQYF.